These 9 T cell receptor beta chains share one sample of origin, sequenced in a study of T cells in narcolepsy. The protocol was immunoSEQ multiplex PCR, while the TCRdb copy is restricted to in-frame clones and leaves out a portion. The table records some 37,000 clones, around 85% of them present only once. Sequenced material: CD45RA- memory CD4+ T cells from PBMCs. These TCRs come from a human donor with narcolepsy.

The CDR3 coding sequence is TGTGCCAGCAGGAGACAGGGGGCGCGAGGTGAAGCTTTCTTT. Translating it yields CASRRQGARGEAFF. The rearrangement uses TRBV28 and TRBJ1-1; TRBD1 agrees at 10 bases. CDR3 length equals 14 residues. Germline lookup yields CDR1 MDHEN and CDR2 SYDVKM. V lost 6 bases to trimming and J lost 7 bases; unmatched junction nucleotides: 8.

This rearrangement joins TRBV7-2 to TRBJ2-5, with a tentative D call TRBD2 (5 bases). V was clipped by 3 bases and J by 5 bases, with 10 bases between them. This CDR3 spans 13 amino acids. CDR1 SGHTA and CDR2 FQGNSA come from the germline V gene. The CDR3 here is CASSFLLVETQYF. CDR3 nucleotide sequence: TGTGCCAGCAGCTTTCTACTAGTGGAGACCCAGTACTTC.

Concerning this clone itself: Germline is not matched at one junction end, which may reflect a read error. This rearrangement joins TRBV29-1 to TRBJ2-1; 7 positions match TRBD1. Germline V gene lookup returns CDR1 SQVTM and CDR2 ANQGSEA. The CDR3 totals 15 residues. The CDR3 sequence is CSVKGQRSSHNEQFF. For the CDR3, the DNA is TGCAGCGTAAAGGGACAGCGGAGCTCCCACAATGAGCAGTTCTTC.

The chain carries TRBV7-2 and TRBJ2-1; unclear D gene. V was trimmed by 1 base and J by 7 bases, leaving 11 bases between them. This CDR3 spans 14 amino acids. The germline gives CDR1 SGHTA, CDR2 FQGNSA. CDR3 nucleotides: TGTGCCAGCAGCTTAGTTGCCAGCGATAATGAGCAGTTCTTC. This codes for CASSLVASDNEQFF.

The CDR3 loop is CASSRILGPLHF. The DNA of the CDR3 is TGTGCCAGCAGCCGGATTCTTGGGCCCCTCCACTTT. This chain links TRBV7-8 with TRBJ1-6; no reliable D call. V was shortened by 5 bases and J by 13 bases, with 12 bases between the two germline ends. Germline CDR1 is SGHVS and CDR2 is FQNEAQ. The CDR3 sequence is 12 residues long.

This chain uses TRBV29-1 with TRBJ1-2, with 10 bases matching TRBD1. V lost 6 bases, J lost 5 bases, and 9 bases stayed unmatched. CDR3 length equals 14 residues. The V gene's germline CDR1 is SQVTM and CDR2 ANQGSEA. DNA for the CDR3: TGCAGCGTCCACCTCGGACAGGGGGGATATGGCTACACCTTC. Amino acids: CSVHLGQGGYGYTF.

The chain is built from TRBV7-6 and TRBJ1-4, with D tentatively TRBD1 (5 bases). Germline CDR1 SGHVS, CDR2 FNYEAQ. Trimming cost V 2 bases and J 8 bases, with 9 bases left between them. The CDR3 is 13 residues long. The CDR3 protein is CASSLRRTEKLFF. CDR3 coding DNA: TGTGCCAGCAGCTTACGCCGGACAGAAAAACTGTTTTTT.

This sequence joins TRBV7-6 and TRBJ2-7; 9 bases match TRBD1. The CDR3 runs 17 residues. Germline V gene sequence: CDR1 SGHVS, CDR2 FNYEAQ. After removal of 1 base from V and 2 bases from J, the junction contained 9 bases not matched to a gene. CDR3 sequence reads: CASSLGPPGQGAYEQYF. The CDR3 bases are TGTGCCAGCAGCTTAGGACCCCCGGGACAGGGAGCCTACGAGCAGTACTTC.

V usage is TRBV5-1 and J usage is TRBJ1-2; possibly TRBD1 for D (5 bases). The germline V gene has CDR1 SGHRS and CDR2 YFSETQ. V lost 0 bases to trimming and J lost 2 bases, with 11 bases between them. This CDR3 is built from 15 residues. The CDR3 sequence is CASSLGGRRNYGYTF. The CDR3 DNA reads TGCGCCAGCAGCTTGGGGGGCAGGAGGAACTATGGCTACACCTTC. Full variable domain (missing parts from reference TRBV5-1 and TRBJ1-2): KAGVTQTPRYLIKTRGQQVTLSCSPISGHRSVSWYQQTPGQGLQFLFEYFSETQRNKGNFPGRFSGRQFSNSRSEMNVSTLELGDSALYLCASSLGGRRNYGYTFGSGTRLTVV.